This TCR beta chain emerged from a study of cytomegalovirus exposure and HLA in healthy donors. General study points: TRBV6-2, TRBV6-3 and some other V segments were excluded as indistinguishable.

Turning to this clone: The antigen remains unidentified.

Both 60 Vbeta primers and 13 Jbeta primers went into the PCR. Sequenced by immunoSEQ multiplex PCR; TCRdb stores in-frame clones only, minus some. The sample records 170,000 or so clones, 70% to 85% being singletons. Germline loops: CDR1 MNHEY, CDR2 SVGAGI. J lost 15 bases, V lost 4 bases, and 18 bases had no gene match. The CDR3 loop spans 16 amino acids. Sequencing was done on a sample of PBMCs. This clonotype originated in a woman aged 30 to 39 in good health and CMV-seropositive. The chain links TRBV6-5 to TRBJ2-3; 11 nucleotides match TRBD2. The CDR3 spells CASSSPPGTSGTRLYF. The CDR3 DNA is TGTGCCAGCAGTTCCCCACCCGGGACTAGCGGTACCAGGCTCTATTTT.